Following are 14 T cell receptor beta chains from one sample sequenced in a study of type 1 regulatory T cells. TCRdb used MiXCR to reprocess the reads, holding one entry per CDR3 protein. Here the sample spans 75,000 to 100,000 distinct CDR3 sequences, around a third being singletons. The sequenced material came from CD4+ T cells, either the whole sample or a sorted fraction (not recorded which). The receptors originated from a human donor in good health.

The chain links TRBV4-1 to TRBJ2-7; 7 bases are a match to TRBD2. The CDR3 consists of 16 residues. CDR1 and CDR2 from the germline V gene are MGHRA and YSYEKL. J was trimmed by 7 bases and V by 3 bases; bases with no gene match: 15. The CDR3 DNA reads as TGCGCCAGCAGCCAGTCTCGGAGCGGGAACTCTCGGGAGCAGTACTTC. Amino acid sequence: CASSQSRSGNSREQYF.

This chain links TRBV7-8 with TRBJ2-7, with a possible D match to TRBD2 (7 bases). Looked up from germline, CDR1 is SGHVS and CDR2 is FQNEAQ. This CDR3 has 16 amino acids. Deletions cut 2 bases from V and 0 bases from J, with 14 bases between. CDR3 sequence: CASSLFGRGHSYEQYF. DNA for the CDR3: TGTGCCAGCAGCTTATTCGGGCGGGGGCACTCCTACGAGCAGTACTTC.

This clonotype was picked up a small number of times. The chain uses TRBV20-1 and TRBJ2-4; 10 nucleotides line up with TRBD2. Germline loops: CDR1 DFQATT, CDR2 SNEGSKA (reference sequence). CDR3 size: 16 residues. Losses at the gene ends were 7 bases for V and 8 bases for J; bases not matched to a gene: 17. Written as DNA, the CDR3 is TGCAGTGTTAAGGGGGCTAGCGGGGGTCGGGCGGACATTCAGTACTTC. It translates to CSVKGASGGRADIQYF.

This clonotype was observed a few times. The chain links TRBV6-2 or TRBV6-3 to TRBJ1-2; D gene ambiguous. CDR3 length: 14 amino acids. Germline-derived CDR1 and CDR2 are MNHEY and SVGEGT. The V end was cut by 6 bases, the J end by 3 bases, with 14 bases between. The CDR3 loop is CASSRAGPDYGYTF. DNA for the CDR3: TGTGCCAGCAGCCGCGCTGGGCCAGACTATGGCTACACCTTC.

V is TRBV9 and J is TRBJ2-3; unclear D gene. The V end lost 0 bases, the J end lost 8 bases, and 13 bases lay between the germline ends. Germline CDR1 reads SGDLS; CDR2 reads YYNGEE. This CDR3 has 14 residues. In nucleotides, the CDR3 is TGTGCCAGCAGCGTAGCGTCCGGCATGGGTACGCAGTATTTT. The encoded protein is CASSVASGMGTQYF.

This chain connects TRBV6-2 or TRBV6-3 to TRBJ2-7; 8 bases agree with TRBD1. This CDR3 contains 16 residues. The trim removed 2 bases at V and 1 base at J, leaving 7 bases unmatched. The germline CDR1 and CDR2 sequences are MNHEY and SVGEGT. For the CDR3, the DNA is TGTGCCAGCAGTTACCCGACAGGGGAAGGGTCCTACGAGCAGTACTTC. Translation: CASSYPTGEGSYEQYF.

This chain uses TRBV5-1 with TRBJ2-3, with 15 bases fitting TRBD2. Germline assignment: CDR1 SGHRS and CDR2 YFSETQ. The CDR3 has 16 residues. V lost 0 bases and J lost 8; bases outside the gene matches: 4. The CDR3 here is CASSLESGLAGGTQYF. The CDR3 nucleotides are TGCGCCAGCAGCTTGGAATCGGGACTAGCGGGGGGTACGCAGTATTTT.

This clonotype has more than one count but fewer than ten. The genes are TRBV28 and TRBJ2-1; 7 nucleotides match TRBD2. CDR3 length: 14 residues. CDR1 MDHEN and CDR2 SYDVKM come from the germline V gene. Trimming cost V 11 bases and J 0 bases; bases outside gene matches: 7. The CDR3 region is CAGNSGFSYNEQFF. The CDR3, as DNA: TGTGCCGGTAATAGCGGGTTCTCCTACAATGAGCAGTTCTTC.

A word on this clonotype: The junction departs from the called germline gene at one end, perhaps through a read error. This chain uses TRBV7-8 with TRBJ1-2; the match to TRBD1 covers 7 bases. The CDR3 loop spans 16 amino acids. CDR1 is SGHVS and CDR2 is FQNEAQ in the germline V gene. The CDR3 region is CASSLQGGADNYGYTF. CDR3 DNA sequence: TGTGCCAGCAGCTTACAGGGGGGGGCTGACAACTATGGCTACACATTC.

The chain combines TRBV14 with TRBJ2-5; 7 nucleotides agree with TRBD2. CDR3 size: 17 residues. The ends lost 0 bases at V and 9 bases at J; junction bases unmatched: 16. CDR1 is SGHDN and CDR2 is FVKESK in the germline V gene. The CDR3, as DNA: TGTGCCAGCAGCCAAGATGAGGGACTACCTCTAAGACATCCCCAGTACTTC. This sequence encodes CASSQDEGLPLRHPQYF.

This clonotype was detected ten times or more. An end of the junction differs from the germline gene, which may be a read error. This sequence joins TRBV7-2 and TRBJ2-3; D is uncertain. Germline-derived CDR1 and CDR2 are SGHTA and FQGNSA. The CDR3 runs 14 residues. CDR3 nucleotides: TGTGCCAGCAGCATAGCCGGCAGCACAGATACGCAGTATTTT. Its translation: CASSIAGSTDTQYF.

The rearrangement links TRBV2 to TRBJ2-5; no clear D gene. Trimming stripped 6 bases from V and 1 base from J, with 3 bases between. This CDR3 has 11 residues. The germline gives CDR1 SNHLY, CDR2 FYNNEI. CDR3 region: CASRIQETQYF. The CDR3, as DNA: TGTGCCAGCAGGATCCAAGAGACCCAGTACTTC.

This chain links TRBV20-1 with TRBJ2-7; TRBD2 agrees at 8 bases. The V gene's germline CDR1 is DFQATT and CDR2 SNEGSKA (reference sequence). The length of the CDR3 is 14 residues. The V segment lost 6 bases and the J segment 2 bases; nucleotides outside the gene matches: 9. This CDR3 is CSARTVAGTYEQYF. DNA for the CDR3: TGCAGTGCCCGAACTGTAGCGGGAACCTACGAGCAGTACTTC.

This clonotype showed up just a few times. The junction and the germline gene differ at one end; a read error may be behind it. The chain is built from TRBV19 and TRBJ1-1; D is ambiguous. This CDR3 has 12 amino acids. CDR1 and CDR2 from the germline V gene are LNHDA and SQIVND (reference sequence). In nucleotides, the CDR3 is TGTGCCAGTAATTCGGGGAACCCTGAAGCTTTCTTT. Translation: CASNSGNPEAFF.